One T cell receptor beta chain is described in this entry. Its antigen is still unknown. The sample originates from a study of cytomegalovirus exposure and HLA in healthy donors. Overall study findings and caveats: One later analysis, an examination of the roughly 130 validation repertoires, found that first-cohort TCR clusters tended to co-occur in them. According to the study, around 160 TCR beta chains were cytomegalovirus-associated. It was reportedly the case that the classifier diagnosed cytomegalovirus status with high specificity and sensitivity.

The donors were part of the roughly 130-subject validation cohort, which stood apart from the roughly 680-subject first cohort. The germline gives CDR1 SGHTA, CDR2 FQGNSA. V shed 4 bases and J 6 bases; nucleotides not matched to a gene: 8. The CDR3 extends over 16 amino acids. Assay used: immunoSEQ multiplex PCR; TCRdb lists only in-frame clones, some missing. The data hold 120,000 or so clones, with 86% observed a single time. The source is a man younger than 35 in good health and CMV-seronegative. V and J are TRBV7-2 and TRBJ2-1, with 11 bases matching TRBD2. Sequenced material: PBMCs. DNA of the CDR3: TGTGCCAGCAGCTCAATAGCGGGAGGGCCGGCCAATGAGCAGTTCTTC. Amino acid sequence: CASSSIAGGPANEQFF.